This T cell receptor beta chain derives from a study of cytomegalovirus exposure and HLA in healthy donors. Regarding the study as a whole: Accurate prediction of HLA-A and HLA-B alleles (for most subjects) was reportedly achieved from TCR beta sequences. In a later analysis, several top co-occurrence clusters appeared linked to parvovirus B19, influenza, CMV and Epstein-Barr virus. Cytomegalovirus-associated TCR beta chains were listed, numbering roughly 150.

Primers included in the PCR were 60 Vbeta and 13 Jbeta primers. Authors' analysis steps: Unique TCR beta chains totaled about 78 million in a later count, with around 10 million of them shared. Here immunoSEQ multiplex PCR was the method, and the copy in TCRdb shows in-frame clones only, minus some. V, J and clone size were drawn from that table, and D and trimming were deduced from the DNA. The table records 130,000 or so clones, around 74% of them present only once. Points on this clone: The antigen remains undetermined.

Sequences were obtained from PBMCs. This TCR was sampled from a male donor in good health and CMV-seronegative.

The CDR3 DNA is TGTGCCAGCAGCCAAGTACAAGCTAACTATGGCTACACCTTC. This sequence encodes CASSQVQANYGYTF. The chain joins TRBV14 to TRBJ1-2; D not resolved. The CDR3 is 14 amino acids. Per germline, CDR1 SGHDN and CDR2 FVKESK. Trimming shortened V by 1 base and J by 0 bases, and 6 bases separated the two germline ends.